The 11 T cell receptor beta chains listed next were all sequenced from one sample in a study of Ad26.COV2.S vaccination and SARS-CoV-2 variants. Using immunoSEQ multiplex PCR, the repertoire was profiled, and TCRdb retains in-frame clones only, with some absent. The sample shows under 150,000 clones, about nine tenths of them seen only once. The sequenced sample was peripheral blood, obtained after recovery from COVID-19. All receptors come from a human donor who had recovered from COVID-19.

The gene calls are TRBV7-9 and TRBJ1-6; D might be TRBD1 (6 bases). The CDR3 has 14 residues. V was pared by 6 bases and J by 5 bases, with 11 bases between. Germline assignment: CDR1 SEHNR and CDR2 FQNEAQ (reference sequence). The DNA for the CDR3 is TGTGCCAGCAGGCCTACAGGGAATAATTCACCCCTCCACTTT. This translates into CASRPTGNNSPLHF. Supplemented by reference TRBV7-9 and TRBJ1-6, the full variable domain reads DTGVSQNPRHKITKRGQNVTFRCDPISEHNRLYWYRQTLGQGPEFLTYFQNEAQLEKSRLLSDRFSAERPKGSFSTLEIQRTEQGDSAMYLCASRPTGNNSPLHFGNGTRLTVT.

This chain joins TRBV5-6 and TRBJ2-7; 7 nucleotides line up with TRBD1. The CDR3 consists of 16 residues. Germline CDR1 reads SGHDT; CDR2 reads YYEEEE. Germline trimming cut 1 base from V and 4 bases from J; bases unmatched to any gene: 11. The CDR3 sequence is CASSLFSGTVRYEQYF. The CDR3 region has the DNA TGTGCCAGCAGCTTGTTCTCCGGGACAGTTAGATACGAGCAGTACTTC. Using reference TRBV5-6 and TRBJ2-7 for the parts outside the CDR3, the full variable domain is DAGVTQSPTHLIKTRGQQVTLRCSPKSGHDTVSWYQQALGQGPQFIFQYYEEEERQRGNFPDRFSGHQFPNYSSELNVNALLLGDSALYLCASSLFSGTVRYEQYFGPGTRLTVT.

Here the CDR3 reads CASSPNPGGFATNEKLFF. In DNA form, the CDR3 reads TGTGCCAGCAGTCCGAATCCAGGGGGCTTTGCAACTAATGAAAAACTGTTTTTT. The chain employs TRBV28 and TRBJ1-4, with 8 bases matching TRBD1. From germline, CDR1 is MDHEN and CDR2 SYDVKM. The CDR3 covers 18 residues. The junction had 11 bases not matched to a gene; V was cut back by 5 bases and J by 0 bases.

The chain joins TRBV19 to TRBJ1-2, with D unclear. The V and J ends lost 10 bases and 4 bases respectively, with 10 bases between them. CDR3 length: 11 amino acids. Germline V gene sequence: CDR1 LNHDA, CDR2 SQIVND (reference sequence). The chain's CDR3 is CATGNSYGYTF. CDR3 DNA: TGTGCCACCGGGAACAGCTATGGCTACACCTTC.

This chain joins TRBV10-2 and TRBJ1-3; the D is unclear. Germline-derived CDR1 and CDR2 are WSHSY and SAAADI. With 6 bases removed from V and 0 bases from J, the gap between germline ends came to 15 bases. The CDR3 totals 16 residues. DNA of the CDR3: TGCGCCAGCAGAGAAGGTGGAGACACCTCTGGAAACACCATATATTTT. It encodes CASREGGDTSGNTIYF.

The chain couples TRBV6-5 to TRBJ1-2, with no clear D. The CDR3 sequence is 14 residues long. Deletions cut 2 bases from V and 4 bases from J, with 11 bases between. CDR1 and CDR2 from the germline V gene are MNHEY and SVGAGI. This CDR3 reads CASSYNAGTYGYTF. The CDR3 coding sequence is TGTGCCAGCAGTTACAACGCAGGAACCTATGGCTACACCTTC.

With regard to this clone: Other DNA sequences in this specimen translate into the identical CDR3. The chain carries TRBV5-5 and TRBJ1-3; D is possibly TRBD1 (5 bases). With 4 bases removed from V and 6 bases from J, the gap between germline ends came to 17 bases. Germline-derived CDR1 and CDR2 are SGHKS and YYEKEE (reference sequence). This CDR3 spans 15 amino acids. Written as DNA, the CDR3 is TGTGCCAGCAGCGATTCTCGGGACCCCATAAACACCATATATTTT. Translated: CASSDSRDPINTIYF. Combining the CDR3 with reference TRBV5-5 and TRBJ1-3 gives the whole variable domain DAGVTQSPTHLIKTRGQQVTLRCSPISGHKSVSWYQQVLGQGPQFIFQYYEKEERGRGNFPDRFSARQFPNYSSELNVNALLLGDSALYLCASSDSRDPINTIYFGEGSWLTVV.

The V and J genes are TRBV19 and TRBJ1-1; D gene unclear. V lost 4 bases and J 1 base, leaving 16 bases between the germline ends. The germline CDR1 and CDR2 sequences are LNHDA and SQIVND (reference sequence). The CDR3 covers 16 residues. In DNA form, the CDR3 reads TGTGCCAGTAGTAGGTCAGATAACGCGCCGAACACTGAAGCTTTCTTT. Translation: CASSRSDNAPNTEAFF.

The chain is built from TRBV11-2 and TRBJ2-7; 7 nucleotides align to TRBD1. From germline, CDR1 is SGHAT and CDR2 FQNNGV. This CDR3 region has 13 residues. J was trimmed by 6 bases and V by 8 bases; bases with no gene match: 10. CDR3 sequence: CASLPTGLGEQYF. CDR3 in DNA: TGTGCCAGCCTTCCGACAGGGTTAGGCGAGCAGTACTTC.

The V and J genes are TRBV5-4 and TRBJ2-7; D may be TRBD2 (6 bases). CDR1 and CDR2 from the germline V gene are SGHNT and YYREEE (reference sequence). The CDR3 covers 13 residues. The V end lost 4 bases, the J end lost 0 bases, and 8 bases lay between the germline ends. The CDR3 DNA sequence: TGTGCCAGCAGCGGGGACTCCTCCTACGAGCAGTACTTC. It specifies CASSGDSSYEQYF.

This chain connects TRBV19 to TRBJ1-2; 9 nucleotides agree with TRBD1. Germline values: CDR1 LNHDA, CDR2 SQIVND (reference sequence). The CDR3 has 15 residues. V lost 6 bases to trimming and J lost 4 bases; unmatched junction nucleotides: 9. The DNA for the CDR3 is TGTGCCAGTAGCTCACAGGGGGCGCTCGGCTATGGCTACACCTTC. Translation: CASSSQGALGYGYTF. Looking up the rest from reference TRBV19 and TRBJ1-2 gives the full variable domain: DGGITQSPKYLFRKEGQNVTLSCEQNLNHDAMYWYRQDPGQGLRLIYYSQIVNDFQKGDIAEGYSVSREKKESFPLTVTSAQKNPTAFYLCASSSQGALGYGYTFGSGTRLTVV.